The 25 T cell receptor beta chains presented below share a single source sample, sequenced in a study of T cell repertoires in cytomegalovirus infection. The antigens of these receptors remain unknown. TCRdb redid the calling of the reads with MiXCR, one entry per CDR3 protein. This table has around 360,000 distinct CDR3 sequences, just under 35% appearing once. The sample here was cultured PBMCs, taken from culture after CMV antigen stimulation. The receptors here all came from a human donor in good health (CMV status not recorded). Some clones in this sample may be carry-over from other donors' samples.

This clonotype has more than one count but fewer than ten. The chain joins TRBV4-3 to TRBJ1-6; D not certain. From germline, CDR1 is LGHNA and CDR2 YSLEER. V was shortened by 3 bases and J by 7 bases, with 16 bases between the two germline ends. The CDR3 is made up of 16 amino acids. The CDR3 is CASSQILGLLNSPLHF. The CDR3 DNA reads as TGCGCCAGCAGCCAGATCCTGGGCCTCCTCAATTCACCCCTCCACTTT.

The sample holds a few counts of this clonotype. The chain joins TRBV7-2 to TRBJ2-3; D possibly corresponds to TRBD1 (6 bases). In germline, CDR1 is SGHTA, CDR2 FQGNSA. V lost 2 bases, J lost 3 bases, and 12 bases lay in between. CDR3 length: 15 amino acids. CDR3 in DNA: TGTGCCAGCAGCTTAATTCAGGGGACGACAGATACGCAGTATTTT. Protein: CASSLIQGTTDTQYF.

This clonotype was observed a few times. This chain uses TRBV2 with TRBJ2-3; TRBD1 is a possible D gene (7 bases). CDR1 and CDR2 (germline): SNHLY, FYNNEI. CDR3 size: 15 residues. Between the trimmed V and J ends, which lost 3 bases and 0 bases, there was a span of 10 bases. The CDR3 sequence is CASSDRGASTDTQYF. The CDR3 DNA reads as TGTGCCAGCAGTGACAGGGGGGCTAGCACAGATACGCAGTATTTT.

The table lists this clonotype with a count of one. J is TRBJ1-2 and V is TRBV6-8, with TRBD1 identical over 8 bases. V trimming: 2 bases; J trimming: 4 bases; junction bases outside the gene matches: 3. CDR1 and CDR2 (germline): MNHGY, SAAAGT. The CDR3 spans 14 residues. The CDR3 reads CASSYQTGGYGYTF. The CDR3 DNA sequence: TGTGCCAGCAGTTACCAAACAGGGGGCTATGGCTACACCTTC.

The chain couples TRBV4-1 to TRBJ2-5, with D perhaps TRBD2 (6 bases). The CDR3 contains 19 residues. The germline V gene encodes CDR1 MGHRA and CDR2 YSYEKL. V was pared by 4 bases and J by 3 bases, with 27 bases between. In DNA, the CDR3 is TGCGCCAGCAGCCCCCGAAAAAACCCCAAGACTAGGCCAAAAGAGACCCAGTACTTC. As protein: CASSPRKNPKTRPKETQYF.

This rearrangement joins TRBV27 to TRBJ1-2; possibly TRBD1 for D (5 bases). Trimming cost V 5 bases and J 4 bases, with 20 bases left between them. This CDR3 spans 16 amino acids. Germline-derived CDR1 and CDR2 are MNHEY and SMNVEV (reference sequence). CDR3 loop: CASSPIGRDSGYGYTF. CDR3 in DNA: TGTGCCAGCAGTCCTATTGGTCGGGACTCGGGCTATGGCTACACCTTC.

This chain links TRBV20-1 with TRBJ1-6, with 8 bases fitting TRBD1. Germline loops: CDR1 DFQATT, CDR2 SNEGSKA (reference sequence). The CDR3 covers 15 residues. The V gene end was trimmed by 5 bases and the J gene end by 6 bases; junction bases not matched to a gene: 9. For the CDR3, the DNA is TGCAGTGCTTGGGGCCCTGACAGGGGTAATTCACCCCTCCACTTT. It encodes CSAWGPDRGNSPLHF.

V usage is TRBV7-9 and J usage is TRBJ1-2, with 7 bases that match TRBD1. CDR1 is SEHNR and CDR2 is FQNEAQ in the germline V gene (reference sequence). Losses at the gene ends were 3 bases for V and 5 bases for J; bases not matched to a gene: 6. The CDR3 contains 14 residues. The CDR3 nucleotides are TGTGCCAGCAGCTTTGACAGGGAGGTGTATGGCTACACCTTC. Translated: CASSFDREVYGYTF.

This chain links TRBV2 with TRBJ1-5; 8 positions match TRBD1. With V trimmed by 5 bases and J by 3 bases, 9 bases remained unmatched. Germline V gene lookup returns CDR1 SNHLY and CDR2 FYNNEI. This CDR3 has 16 residues. The CDR3 loop is CASSHNTTGVNQPQHF. The DNA of the CDR3 is TGTGCCAGCAGTCATAATACGACAGGGGTCAATCAGCCCCAGCATTTT.

The chain combines TRBV20-1 with TRBJ2-4; TRBD1 agrees at 7 bases. The CDR3 has 14 amino acids. V lost 3 bases and J lost 1; bases outside the gene matches: 3. Germline V gene sequence: CDR1 DFQATT, CDR2 SNEGSKA (reference sequence). The CDR3 region is CSARGRGAKNIQYF. In nucleotides, the CDR3 is TGCAGTGCTAGGGGCAGGGGGGCCAAAAACATTCAGTACTTC.

J is TRBJ2-2 and V is TRBV27; maybe TRBD2 (5 bases). There are 18 residues in the CDR3. Trimming pared 3 bases from V and 3 bases from J, leaving 20 bases between. Germline V lookup: CDR1 MNHEY, CDR2 SMNVEV (reference sequence). As DNA, the CDR3 is TGTGCCAGCAGTTTTATCCCCCGGTGGCGGGCGGACACCGGGGAGCTGTTTTTT. It encodes CASSFIPRWRADTGELFF.

The chain has TRBV6-2 or TRBV6-3 and TRBJ2-7, with 14 bases that match TRBD2. Trimming at V came to 0 bases and at J to 4 bases, leaving 5 bases not matched to a gene. In germline, CDR1 is MNHEY, CDR2 SVGEGT. This CDR3 spans 17 amino acids. The CDR3 sequence is CASSYSGLAGVGYEQYF. The CDR3, as DNA: TGTGCCAGCAGTTACTCGGGACTAGCGGGAGTCGGGTACGAGCAGTACTTC.

The table lists this clonotype with many counts. The rearrangement uses TRBV7-2 and TRBJ1-1; perhaps TRBD1 as D (5 bases). This CDR3 contains 14 residues. Trimming removed 1 base from V and 5 bases from J, with 11 bases in between. Germline CDR1 reads SGHTA; CDR2 reads FQGNSA. In DNA, the CDR3 is TGTGCCAGCAGCTTAGAGGGGAGGTGGACTGAAGCTTTCTTT. It is translated as CASSLEGRWTEAFF.

The V call is TRBV6-6, the J call TRBJ2-7; 7 nucleotides agree with TRBD1. Germline CDR1 reads MNHNY; CDR2 reads SVGAGI (reference sequence). The V segment lost 7 bases and the J segment 5 bases; nucleotides outside the gene matches: 11. The CDR3 is 14 residues long. In nucleotides, the CDR3 is TGTGCCAGCATGGTTGCTGGGACAGCCAACGAGCAGTACGTC. Translation gives CASMVAGTANEQYV.

This clonotype has a handful of counts. This chain links TRBV19 with TRBJ2-2, with 9 positions matching TRBD2. CDR1 and CDR2 from the germline V gene are LNHDA and SQIVND (reference sequence). This CDR3 has 18 amino acids. Trimming at V came to 1 base and at J to 5 bases, leaving 11 bases not matched to a gene. CDR3 region: CASSIVGLAGAKTGELFF. The CDR3 DNA is TGTGCCAGTAGTATAGTGGGGTTAGCGGGAGCAAAAACCGGGGAGCTGTTTTTT.

The CDR3 DNA reads as TGCGCCAGCAGCCATACCAGGGGGCAAACGCCCTTTAAGGATGGCTACACCTTC. Amino acids: CASSHTRGQTPFKDGYTF. This chain joins TRBV4-1 and TRBJ1-2; 8 bases map to TRBD1. The CDR3 contains 18 residues. Per germline, CDR1 MGHRA and CDR2 YSYEKL. V was pared by 3 bases and J by 6 bases, with 18 bases of the junction left unmatched.

This clonotype was observed a handful of times. The gene calls are TRBV11-3 and TRBJ2-1; D may be TRBD1 (6 bases). The germline V gene encodes CDR1 SGHNT and CDR2 YENEEA. This CDR3 contains 14 residues. Trimming took 0 bases from V and 10 from J, leaving 13 bases between them. The CDR3 DNA reads TGTGCCAGCAGCTTAGAGGGGGCTCCGCGGGAGCAGTTCTTC. The encoded protein is CASSLEGAPREQFF.

There are a few counts of this clonotype. The J gene is TRBJ1-5, the V gene TRBV7-2; 10 nucleotides agree with TRBD1. The CDR3 spans 15 residues. V shed 3 bases and J 6 bases; nucleotides not matched to a gene: 5. Germline CDR1 SGHTA, CDR2 FQGNSA. Written as DNA, the CDR3 is TGTGCCAGCAGCTTGACAGGGGGCGCGGGTCAGCCCCAGCATTTT. It translates to CASSLTGGAGQPQHF.

The chain uses TRBV28 and TRBJ2-1; tentatively, D is TRBD1 (6 bases). V lost 6 bases, J lost 12 bases, and 21 bases lay in between. The CDR3 has 14 residues. CDR1 is MDHEN and CDR2 is SYDVKM in the germline V gene. The CDR3 coding sequence is TGTGCCAGCAGGTTAGGACAGTACCAAGGTGGGCAGTTCTTC. Its protein product is CASRLGQYQGGQFF.

Worth noting for this clonotype: One end of the junction does not line up with germline, which may come from a read error. J is TRBJ2-1 and V is TRBV7-8; D gene uncertain. This CDR3 is built from 12 residues. CDR1 and CDR2 (germline): SGHVS, FQNEAQ. DNA for the CDR3: TGTGCCAGCGGAGACTCCAACAATGAGCAGTTCTTC. The encoded protein is CASGDSNNEQFF. Together with reference TRBV7-8 and TRBJ2-1, the CDR3 gives the full variable domain: GAGVSQSPRYKVAKRGQDVALRCDPISGHVSLFWYQQALGQGPEFLTYFQNEAQLDKSGLPSDRFFAERPEGSVSTLKIQRTQQEDSAVYLCASGDSNNEQFFGPGTRLTVL.

The V and J genes are TRBV7-9 and TRBJ2-7; 10 bases line up with TRBD2. CDR1 and CDR2 (germline): SEHNR, FQNEAQ (reference sequence). This CDR3 comprises 15 residues. After removal of 5 bases from V and 4 bases from J, the junction contained 8 bases not matched to a gene. CDR3 in amino acids: CASSTTSGKGYEQYF. CDR3 in DNA: TGTGCCAGCAGCACAACTAGCGGGAAGGGGTACGAGCAGTACTTC.

The chain uses TRBV28 and TRBJ1-1; no reliable D call. The CDR3 totals 12 residues. The germline CDR1 and CDR2 sequences are MDHEN and SYDVKM. The V gene lost 8 bases and the J gene lost 1 base, with 8 bases spanning the gap. The DNA of the CDR3 is TGTGCCAGCCAAGCGGGGAACACTGAAGCTTTCTTT. Its translation: CASQAGNTEAFF.

In this sample, this clonotype turned up a few times. V and J are TRBV6-2 or TRBV6-3 and TRBJ2-1, with D unclear. The germline V and J ends were trimmed by 8 bases and 5 bases, with 13 bases remaining between them. This CDR3 contains 13 residues. Germline values: CDR1 MNHEY, CDR2 SVGEGT. CDR3 in DNA: TGTGCCAGCCTCACCCGCTCGAACAATGAGCAGTTCTTC. It yields the protein CASLTRSNNEQFF.

This clonotype was counted between two and nine times. The chain employs TRBV5-1 and TRBJ2-1; D is possibly TRBD1 (5 bases). The CDR3 has 16 amino acids. V was pared by 5 bases and J by 2 bases, with 17 bases between. Germline V gene lookup returns CDR1 SGHRS and CDR2 YFSETQ. CDR3 residues: CASRVSGPTTYNEQFF. The CDR3 region has the DNA TGCGCCAGCAGGGTTTCAGGGCCTACTACCTACAATGAGCAGTTCTTC.

This clonotype was found a few times. The J gene is TRBJ2-5, the V gene TRBV7-2, with 12 nucleotides matching TRBD1. This CDR3 contains 17 residues. Germline CDR1 and CDR2: SGHTA and FQGNSA. Trimming removed 6 bases from V and 5 bases from J; junction bases left unmatched: 13. CDR3 DNA: TGTGCCAGCAGTCCCCGAAAGGGACAGGGGGCACGGGAGACCCAGTACTTC. Amino acids: CASSPRKGQGARETQYF.